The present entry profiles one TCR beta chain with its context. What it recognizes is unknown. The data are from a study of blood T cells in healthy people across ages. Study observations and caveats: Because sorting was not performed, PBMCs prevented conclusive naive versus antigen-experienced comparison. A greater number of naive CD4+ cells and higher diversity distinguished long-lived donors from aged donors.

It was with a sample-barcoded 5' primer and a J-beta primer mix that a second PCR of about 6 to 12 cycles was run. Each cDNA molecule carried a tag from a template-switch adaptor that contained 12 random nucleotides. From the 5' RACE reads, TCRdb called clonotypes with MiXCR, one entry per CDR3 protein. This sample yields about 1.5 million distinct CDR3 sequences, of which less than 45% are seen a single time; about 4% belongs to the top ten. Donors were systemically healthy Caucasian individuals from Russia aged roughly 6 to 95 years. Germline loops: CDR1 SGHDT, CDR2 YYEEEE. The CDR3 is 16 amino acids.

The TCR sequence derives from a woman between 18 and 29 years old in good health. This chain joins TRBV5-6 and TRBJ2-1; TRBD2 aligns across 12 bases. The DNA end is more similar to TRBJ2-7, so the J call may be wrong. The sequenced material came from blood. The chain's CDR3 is CASRDLAGGIYNEQYF. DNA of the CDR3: TGTGCCAGCAGAGACCTAGCGGGGGGGATCTACAATGAGCAGTACTTC.